In this sample, the clone carrying this TCR beta chain turned up once. Germline lookup yields CDR1 LNHDA and CDR2 SQIVND (reference sequence). The CDR3 has 15 residues. With V trimmed by 3 bases and J by 3 bases, 7 bases remained unmatched. Sequencing was performed with immunoSEQ multiplex PCR; in TCRdb, only in-frame clones are kept and a portion is missing. This table holds more than 70,000 clones, approximately 86% found once. This entry comes from a study of blood T cell repertoires in COVID-19. The sequenced sample was peripheral blood. The rearrangement uses TRBV19 and TRBJ1-1, with 7 bases aligning to TRBD1. The clonotype comes from a man in his sixties with acute or convalescent COVID-19. Here the CDR3 reads CASSIPIGGYTEAFF. In DNA form, the CDR3 reads TGTGCCAGTAGTATTCCGATAGGGGGCTACACTGAAGCTTTCTTT. Full variable domain (outside the CDR3, taken from reference TRBV19 and TRBJ1-1): DGGITQSPKYLFRKEGQNVTLSCEQNLNHDAMYWYRQDPGQGLRLIYYSQIVNDFQKGDIAEGYSVSREKKESFPLTVTSAQKNPTAFYLCASSIPIGGYTEAFFGQGTRLTVV.